Ten or more counts support the clone carrying this T cell receptor beta chain. Relying on iRepertoire HTBI primers and Arm-PCR of CDR3 regions, the team built TCR beta libraries. TCRdb called the multiplex PCR reads again in MiXCR, with one record for every CDR3 protein. The sample has fewer than 500,000 distinct CDR3 sequences; about 16% are singletons. Time point defined: newly diagnosed GD, antithyroid drugs for less than 3 months. Extracted PBMC RNA gave rise to the TCR library. This sample stems from a study of regulatory T cells in long-lasting Graves disease. Per germline, CDR1 MDHEN and CDR2 SYDVKM. The ends were cut back, 8 bases at V and 9 bases at J, with 17 bases in the middle. The CDR3 has 13 residues. Another study also made use of these data, one on T cells in Graves' hyperthyroidism and ophthalmopathy. This second study says: Patients having uncontrolled infection, another autoimmune disease, pregnancy or lactation were not included.

This chain uses TRBV28 with TRBJ1-5; tentative D call: TRBD1 (6 bases). The sequenced sample was peripheral blood mononuclear cells (PBMCs), obtained at new diagnosis, from a patient treated with antithyroid drugs. This receptor was taken from a middle-aged man with Graves disease. In DNA, the CDR3 is TGTGCCAGCGTCGGGCCAGGGGTTCCGCCCCAGCATTTT. Its protein is CASVGPGVPPQHF. The variable domain in full, completed from reference TRBV28 and TRBJ1-5, reads DVKVTQSSRYLVKRTGEKVFLECVQDMDHENMFWYRQDPGLGLRLIYFSYDVKMKEKGDIPEGYSVSREKKERFSLILESASTNQTSMYLCASVGPGVPPQHFGDGTRLSIL.